This entry features one TCR beta chain sequence. The antigen is undetermined. Given a much more abundant clone one base away, this may be a read error. This sample is part of a study of CD8 T cells in ankylosing spondylitis. Construction of TCR beta libraries was performed using quantitative 5'-RACE with molecular barcodes. TCRdb reprocessed the 5' RACE reads via MiXCR and lists one record per CDR3 protein. Here the sample spans some 17,000 distinct CDR3 sequences, 7% to 10% being singletons. Findings and limits, study-wide: What appeared characteristic of ankylosing spondylitis blood was a TCR beta motif of fewer than ten highly homologous variants. Significant enrichment of disease-linked clones was reported in matched ankylosing spondylitis synovial fluid. The disease-linked clones had a CD8+ phenotype and low blood frequencies.

The V gene's germline CDR1 is DFQATT and CDR2 SNEGSKA (reference sequence). CDR3 length equals 14 residues. The J gene is TRBJ2-6, the V gene TRBV20-1; no clear D. The sequence was obtained from a male donor with ankylosing spondylitis or in good health (not recorded which). The sample was blood. CDR3 in amino acids: CSASAVSGTNVLTF. CDR3 sequence (DNA): TGCAGTGCTAGCGCAGTATCTGGGACCAACGTCCTGACTTTC.